The rows below give T cell receptor beta chains drawn from one sample of a study of T cells after posttransplantation cyclophosphamide. The protocol was immunoSEQ multiplex PCR, while the TCRdb copy is restricted to in-frame clones and leaves out a portion. The sample yields some 40,000 clones, without any singletons. The sequencing input was PBMCs. The receptors stem from a man between 45 and 60 years old in good health, CMV-negative, and a related stem cell transplant donor. The CDR3 runs from the conserved cysteine through the conserved F or W. A D gene is named only where the DNA matches it firmly. Size values are once, few and many counts, or a class for expanded clones, and some rows have none.

d_gene	j_gene	abundance	v_gene	CDR3nt	CDR3aa
TRBD1	TRBJ2-5	few	TRBV27	TGTGCCAGCAGACTTACCGGGACAGGGGGGGAGACCCAGTACTTC	CASRLTGTGGETQYF
TRBD2	TRBJ2-5	many	TRBV7-2	TGTGCCAGCAGCCAAAATAGCGGGGGTTGGGAGACCCAGTACTTC	CASSQNSGGWETQYF
TRBD2	TRBJ2-3	many	TRBV27	TGTGCCAGCAGGGGGACTATCCCAGATACGCAGTATTTT	CASRGTIPDTQYF
TRBD1	TRBJ1-3	medium-sized	TRBV7-9	TGTGCCAGCAGCCGGGGACAGGACTCTGGAAACACCATATATTTT	CASSRGQDSGNTIYF
TRBD1	TRBJ2-3	many	TRBV19	TGTGCCAGTAGTATGTCTGGCAGGGGGCGGGATACGCAGTATTTT	CASSMSGRGRDTQYF
.	TRBJ2-2	many	TRBV5-4	TGTGCCAGCAGCCCTTGGGCTAGCGCGAACACCGGGGAGCTGTTTTTT	CASSPWASANTGELFF
.	TRBJ2-2	many	TRBV19	TGTGCCAGTAGTATCGGCAGGGGGGAGCCAAACACCGGGGAGCTGTTTTTT	CASSIGRGEPNTGELFF
TRBD2	TRBJ2-3	.	TRBV27	TGTGCCAGCAGTACGGGGGGGCGAGGGACAGATACGCAGTATTTT	CASSTGGRGTDTQYF
TRBD1	TRBJ2-7	many	TRBV2	TGTGCCAGCAGCCGGGGACAGGGGGTGCCCTACGAGCAGTACTTC	CASSRGQGVPYEQYF
.	TRBJ1-2	many	TRBV7-9	TGTGCCAGCAGACAAGAGGAGCCGCTAATCTTC	CASRQEEPLIF
TRBD1	TRBJ1-1	.	TRBV6-5	TGTGCCAGCAGCCTGGGGACAGCCTCGGGTGAAGCTTTCTTT	CASSLGTASGEAFF
.	TRBJ1-2	many	TRBV30	TGTGCCTGGAAATCCCTTAACTATGGCTACACCTTC	CAWKSLNYGYTF
.	TRBJ1-5	many	TRBV2	TGTGCCAGCAGTGACGGGGGACCCAATCAGCCCCAGCATTTT	CASSDGGPNQPQHF
.	TRBJ2-7	many	TRBV7-2	TGTGCCAGCAGCTTAGGGCGGGGCTCCTACGAGCAGTACTTC	CASSLGRGSYEQYF
TRBD1	TRBJ1-5	many	TRBV7-8	TGTGCCAGCAGCTCCGCCGGGGGACAGCTAAATAGCAATCAGCCCCAGCATTTT	CASSSAGGQLNSNQPQHF
TRBD2	TRBJ2-3	few	TRBV9	TGTGCCAGCAGCGTTAAACTAGCGCAAAGCACAGATACGCAGTATTTT	CASSVKLAQSTDTQYF
TRBD1	TRBJ1-2	many	TRBV6-1	TGTGCCAGCAGTGGAACGACAGGGAGGAGGGCTAACTATGGCTACACCTTC	CASSGTTGRRANYGYTF
.	TRBJ2-7	.	TRBV6-9	TGTGCCAGCAAGACCAGTCTTGGGGCTAGTGAGCAGTACTTC	CASKTSLGASEQYF
.	TRBJ2-7	.	TRBV7-7	TGTGCTAGCAGCTTAGGTCACGGAGGCGAGCAGTACTTC	CASSLGHGGEQYF
TRBD2	TRBJ2-1	many	TRBV27	TGTGCCAGCAGTCTTAGCGGGGTACAAAACTGGAATGAGCAGTTCTTC	CASSLSGVQNWNEQFF
TRBD1	TRBJ1-2	many	TRBV5-5	TGTGCCAGCAGCGGCGGCAGGGGGTTTGGCTACACCTTC	CASSGGRGFGYTF
.	TRBJ1-3	many	TRBV19	TGTGCCAGTAGCAACACAGGGTTCTCTGGAAACACCATATATTTT	CASSNTGFSGNTIYF
TRBD2	TRBJ2-7	many	TRBV2	TGTGCCAGCAGTGAAATAGCGGGGGATTCCTACGAGCAGTACTTC	CASSEIAGDSYEQYF
TRBD2	TRBJ2-5	many	TRBV14	TGTGCCAGCAGCTGGACTAGCGGGAGAGAGACCCAGTACTTC	CASSWTSGRETQYF
TRBD1	TRBJ2-3	many	TRBV18	TGTGCCAGCTCACCCGACAGGGCCCGCACAGATACGCAGTATTTT	CASSPDRARTDTQYF
.	TRBJ2-7	few	TRBV5-6	TGTGCCAGCAGCCATTCACGGGGTTACGAGCAGTACTTC	CASSHSRGYEQYF
.	TRBJ1-1	many	TRBV5-4	TGTGCCAGCAGCTTCGGAGCTGGGGGGTACACTGAAGCTTTCTTT	CASSFGAGGYTEAFF
.	TRBJ2-7	many	TRBV6-6	TGTGCCAGCAGTCCAGGGGGACTTGAGCAGTACTTC	CASSPGGLEQYF
.	TRBJ2-7	many	TRBV20-1	TGCAGTGTGGGGGGGCGGCACGAGCAGTACTTC	CSVGGRHEQYF
.	TRBJ2-3	many	TRBV5-4	TGTGCCAGCAGATTTGGACTATCCACAGATACGCAGTATTTT	CASRFGLSTDTQYF
TRBD2	TRBJ2-1	many	TRBV7-2	TGTGCCAGCAGCACCCCTAGCGGGGGGGCCTACAATGAGCAGTTCTTC	CASSTPSGGAYNEQFF
.	TRBJ1-4	many	TRBV19	TGTGCCAGTTCCCAGGTCGGGGGAGAAAAACTGTTTTTT	CASSQVGGEKLFF
.	TRBJ2-7	few	TRBV9	TGTGCCAGCAGCGCCCTGCAGGGTGCATCCTACGAGCAGTACTTC	CASSALQGASYEQYF
.	TRBJ2-2	many	TRBV21-1	TGTGCCAGCAGCAAAAGGGGACTAGCGTCGAACACCGGGGAGCTGTTTTTT	CASSKRGLASNTGELFF
TRBD1	TRBJ1-2	few	TRBV9	TGTGCCAGCAGCGTAGGGCCTGGGGGCAGGGGGCATGGCTACACCTTC	CASSVGPGGRGHGYTF
.	TRBJ2-5	.	TRBV11-2	TGTGCCAGCAGCTTCCAACAGCTCGGACAAGAGACCCAGTACTTC	CASSFQQLGQETQYF
TRBD1	TRBJ2-3	few	TRBV27	TGTGCCAGCAGTTTTCCCCGACAGGGGGGAGGCACGCAGTATTTT	CASSFPRQGGGTQYF
.	TRBJ2-2	many	TRBV6-5	TGTGCCAGCTACAGTCGTGGGACCGGGGAGCTGTTTTTT	CASYSRGTGELFF
TRBD1	TRBJ1-5	many	TRBV7-2	TGTGCCAGCAGACTGGTCATGGGACAGGGGGGCAATCAGCCCCAGCATTTT	CASRLVMGQGGNQPQHF
TRBD2	TRBJ2-1	many	TRBV5-6	TGTGCCAGCAGCTTGGGGCGGATAGCGGGATTTTACAATGAGCAGTTCTTC	CASSLGRIAGFYNEQFF
.	TRBJ2-1	few	TRBV18	TGTGCCAGCTCACCAGAGAGCCACCCTAGGAATGAGCAGTTCTTC	CASSPESHPRNEQFF
TRBD1	TRBJ2-2	.	TRBV11-2	TGTGCCAGCAGCGTCATAATGACAGGGACCGGGGAGCTGTTTTTT	CASSVIMTGTGELFF
.	TRBJ2-7	many	TRBV18	TGTGCCAGCTCACCCCCACAGGGTCACGAGCAGTACTTC	CASSPPQGHEQYF
.	TRBJ2-3	many	TRBV29-1	TGCAGCGACTCGGGGGATACGCAGTATTTT	CSDSGDTQYF
.	TRBJ1-6	.	TRBV28	TGTGCCAGCAGCCTCCCTGGCGGGGGCCCCGTAAATTCACCCCTCCACTTT	CASSLPGGGPVNSPLHF
.	TRBJ2-3	many	TRBV7-2	TGTGCCAGCAGCTTAGGGCGGAGGGCCGTCACAGATACGCAGTATTTT	CASSLGRRAVTDTQYF
TRBD1	TRBJ2-2	many	TRBV7-9	TGTGCCAGCAGCGCGGGACAGGGGTACGGGGAGCTGTTTTTT	CASSAGQGYGELFF
.	TRBJ1-1	many	TRBV19	TGTGCCAGTAAAACAGGTGGAGCAGAAGCTTTCTTT	CASKTGGAEAFF
TRBD1	TRBJ2-3	many	TRBV18	TGTGCCAGCTCACCGGGACAGGGTGCAGATACGCAGTATTTT	CASSPGQGADTQYF
.	TRBJ2-7	many	TRBV6-1	TGTGCCAGCAGTCCTTTGGGGCGGTCCTACGAGCAGTACTTC	CASSPLGRSYEQYF
TRBD2	TRBJ2-5	few	TRBV25-1	TGTGCCAGCAGTGCCTTAGCGGGAGAGACCCAGTACTTC	CASSALAGETQYF
.	TRBJ1-5	many	TRBV7-8	TGTGCCAGCAGCTTAACCAGGGGATTAGGCCAGCCCCAGCATTTT	CASSLTRGLGQPQHF
.	TRBJ2-3	few	TRBV9	TGTGCCAGCAGCGTAGGTCAGTTTTTCACAGATACGCAGTATTTT	CASSVGQFFTDTQYF